This TCR beta chain was documented in a study of blood T cell repertoires in COVID-19. V lost 5 bases and J lost 6; bases outside the gene matches: 13. This CDR3 comprises 16 residues. Germline V gives CDR1 SGHTA, CDR2 FQGTGA. Original handling: Amplified reference gene primers provided the basis for estimating nucleated cell counts. Some clones are missing from TCRdb's copy, which holds only in-frame ones; the method was immunoSEQ multiplex PCR. That table is the source of V, J and clone size, and D and trimming were worked out from the DNA. The sample has about 210,000 clones, approximately 90% seen once. Participant-given clinical history determined each cohort assignment.

This clonotype was sampled from a man younger than 30 with acute COVID-19. Sequencing used PBMCs or T cells enriched from blood (not recorded which). The chain is built from TRBV7-3 and TRBJ1-2; 9 bases agree with TRBD1. CDR3 DNA: TGTGCCAGCAGCCCGACCGTTTGGACAGGGGCTGATGGCTACACCTTC. It yields the protein CASSPTVWTGADGYTF. The whole variable domain, remainder taken from reference TRBV7-3 and TRBJ1-2, is GAGVSQTPSNKVTEKGKYVELRCDPISGHTALYWYRQSLGQGPEFLIYFQGTGAADDSGLPNDRFFAVRPEGSVSTLKIQRTERGDSAVYLCASSPTVWTGADGYTFGSGTRLTVV.